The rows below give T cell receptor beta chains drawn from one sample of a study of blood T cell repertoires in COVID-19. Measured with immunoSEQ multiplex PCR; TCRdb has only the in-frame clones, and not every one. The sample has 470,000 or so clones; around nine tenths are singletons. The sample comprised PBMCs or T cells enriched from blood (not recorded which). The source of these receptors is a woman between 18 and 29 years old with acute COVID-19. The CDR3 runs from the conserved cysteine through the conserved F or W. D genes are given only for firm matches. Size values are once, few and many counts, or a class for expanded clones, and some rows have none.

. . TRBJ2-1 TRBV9 CASSVYTGTLDNNEQFF TGTGCCAGCAGCGTCTACACCGGGACTTTGGACAATAATGAGCAGTTCTTC
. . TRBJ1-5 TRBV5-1 CASSFTPGAQPQHF TGCGCCAGCAGTTTTACCCCAGGGGCCCAGCCCCAGCATTTT
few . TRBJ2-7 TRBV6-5 CASSYSNRIYEQYF TGTGCCAGCAGTTACTCAAACAGGATATACGAGCAGTACTTC
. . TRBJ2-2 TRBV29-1 CSGTRGTGELFF TGCAGCGGGACCCGGGGTACCGGGGAGCTGTTTTTT
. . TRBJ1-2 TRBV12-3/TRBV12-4 CASSLTGSGYTF TGTGCCAGCAGTCTTACAGGGAGTGGCTACACCTTC
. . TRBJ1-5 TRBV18 CASSPGGSGQPQHF TGTGCCAGCTCACCCGGGGGATCGGGGCAGCCCCAGCATTTT
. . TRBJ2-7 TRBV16 CASSPRAGVFEQYF TGTGCCAGCAGCCCCCGGGCAGGGGTTTTCGAGCAGTACTTC
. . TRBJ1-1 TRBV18 CASSPSTATEAFF TGTGCCAGCTCACCCTCGACAGCAACTGAAGCTTTCTTT
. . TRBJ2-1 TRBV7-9 CASSAGLGGPPYNEQFF TGTGCCAGCAGCGCCGGCCTGGGGGGGCCCCCCTACAATGAGCAGTTCTTC
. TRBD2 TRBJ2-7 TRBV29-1 CSVETGGAYEQYF TGCAGCGTTGAAACGGGGGGAGCCTACGAGCAGTACTTC
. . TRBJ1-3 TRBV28 CASSSPKLREPDGNTIYF TGTGCCAGCAGTTCCCCCAAACTAAGAGAGCCAGATGGAAACACCATATATTTT
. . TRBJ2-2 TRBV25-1 CASSEQGRNTGELFF TGTGCCAGCAGTGAACAGGGAAGGAACACCGGGGAGCTGTTTTTT
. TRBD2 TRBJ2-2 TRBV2 CASSELVAGGWINTGELFF TGTGCCAGCAGTGAACTGGTAGCGGGGGGTTGGATTAACACCGGGGAGCTGTTTTTT
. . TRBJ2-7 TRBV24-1 CATSRGHEQYF TGTGCCACCAGCAGGGGCCACGAGCAGTACTTC
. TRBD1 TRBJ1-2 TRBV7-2 CASSQTGIGYGYTF TGTGCCAGCAGCCAGACAGGGATTGGCTATGGCTACACCTTC
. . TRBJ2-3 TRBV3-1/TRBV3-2 CASSGTGGGTDTQYF TGTGCCAGCAGCGGAACAGGGGGAGGGACAGATACGCAGTATTTT
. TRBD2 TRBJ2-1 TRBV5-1 CASSLGTSGMGEQFF TGCGCCAGCAGCTTGGGGACTAGCGGGATGGGTGAGCAGTTCTTC
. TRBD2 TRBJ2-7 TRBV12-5 CASGSPGLAGVFYEQYF TGTGCTAGTGGTTCGCCGGGACTAGCGGGGGTATTCTACGAGCAGTACTTC
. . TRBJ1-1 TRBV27 CASSSDMNTEAFF TGTGCCAGCAGCTCAGATATGAACACTGAAGCTTTCTTT
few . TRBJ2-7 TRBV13 CASSPRVEVSYEQYF TGTGCCAGCAGCCCCCGGGTGGAGGTCTCCTACGAGCAGTACTTC
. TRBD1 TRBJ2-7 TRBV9 CASSLGQGAYEQYF TGTGCCAGCAGCCTCGGACAGGGCGCCTACGAGCAGTACTTC
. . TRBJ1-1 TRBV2 CASRTRVPAEAFF TGTGCCAGCAGGACCCGGGTCCCCGCTGAAGCTTTCTTT
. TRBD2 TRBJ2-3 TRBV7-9 CASRGTTSGSGNTQYF TGTGCCAGCAGGGGAACGACTAGCGGGAGTGGGAATACGCAGTATTTT
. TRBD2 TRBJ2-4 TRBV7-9 CASSQTSGGAKNIQYF TGTGCCAGCAGCCAGACTAGCGGGGGCGCCAAAAACATTCAGTACTTC
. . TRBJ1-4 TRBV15 CATSRVVAGNEKLFF TGTGCCACCAGCAGAGTTGTGGCGGGGAATGAAAAACTGTTTTTT
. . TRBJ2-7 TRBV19 CASSPGAGGYEQYF TGTGCCAGTAGTCCTGGAGCCGGTGGGTACGAGCAGTACTTC
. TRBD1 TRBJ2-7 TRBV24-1 CATSDLPGQKRPYEQYF TGTGCCACCAGTGATTTACCGGGACAGAAACGCCCCTACGAGCAGTACTTC
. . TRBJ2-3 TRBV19 CASLGYADTQYF TGTGCCAGCCTCGGGTACGCAGATACGCAGTATTTT
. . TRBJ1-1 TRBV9 CASSPRQGLNTEAFF TGTGCCAGCAGCCCCCGGCAGGGGCTGAACACTGAAGCTTTCTTT
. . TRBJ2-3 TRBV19 CASSPSLTDTQYF TGTGCCAGTAGTCCGTCCCTTACAGATACGCAGTATTTT
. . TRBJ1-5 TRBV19 CASSIKPTQPQHF TGTGCCAGTAGTATTAAGCCCACTCAGCCCCAGCATTTT
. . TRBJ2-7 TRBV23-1 CASSQKGESYEQYF TGCGCCAGCAGTCAAAAGGGGGAGAGTTACGAGCAGTACTTC